This T cell receptor beta chain was documented in a study of T cells after yellow fever vaccination. CDR1 MNHEY and CDR2 SMNVEV come from the germline V gene (reference sequence). The ends lost 3 bases at V and 2 bases at J; junction bases unmatched: 6. This CDR3 has 15 residues. There are a few counts of this clonotype. The target antigen is unknown. Broader study findings: On re-exposure, the response was weaker but peaked faster, at day 5 versus 15. The study re-detected most primary-vaccination clones after the booster (roughly 95% CD4, roughly 91% CD8). FACS-sorted repertoires could harbor abundant contaminating bulk-population clonotypes.

Using its own MiXCR run on the 5' RACE reads, TCRdb lists one record per CDR3 protein. Here the sample spans roughly 310,000 distinct CDR3 sequences, more than 3% being singletons. Sequenced here: PBMCs, sampled on the day of the yellow fever booster vaccination. This chain links TRBV27 with TRBJ1-2; 7 nucleotides align to TRBD1. This clonotype was obtained from a man younger than 30 who received the YFV17D yellow fever vaccine. CDR3 sequence (DNA): TGTGCCAGCAGTTTGCAGGGGGGTAGGAACTATGGCTACACCTTC. Translated, it gives CASSLQGGRNYGYTF.